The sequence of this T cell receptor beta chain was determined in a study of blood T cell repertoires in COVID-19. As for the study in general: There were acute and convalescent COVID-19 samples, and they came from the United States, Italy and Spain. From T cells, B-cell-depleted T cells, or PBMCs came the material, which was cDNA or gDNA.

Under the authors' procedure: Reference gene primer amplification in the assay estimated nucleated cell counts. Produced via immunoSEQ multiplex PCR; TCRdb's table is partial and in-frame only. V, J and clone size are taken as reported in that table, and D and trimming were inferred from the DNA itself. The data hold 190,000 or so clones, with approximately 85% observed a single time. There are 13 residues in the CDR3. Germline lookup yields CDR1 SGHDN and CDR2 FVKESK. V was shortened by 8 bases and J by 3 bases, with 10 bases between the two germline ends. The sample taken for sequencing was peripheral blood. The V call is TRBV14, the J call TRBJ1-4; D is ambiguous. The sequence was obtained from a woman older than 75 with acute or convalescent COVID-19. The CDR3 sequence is CASRARANEKLFF. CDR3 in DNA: TGTGCCAGCCGTGCTAGAGCTAATGAAAAACTGTTTTTT.